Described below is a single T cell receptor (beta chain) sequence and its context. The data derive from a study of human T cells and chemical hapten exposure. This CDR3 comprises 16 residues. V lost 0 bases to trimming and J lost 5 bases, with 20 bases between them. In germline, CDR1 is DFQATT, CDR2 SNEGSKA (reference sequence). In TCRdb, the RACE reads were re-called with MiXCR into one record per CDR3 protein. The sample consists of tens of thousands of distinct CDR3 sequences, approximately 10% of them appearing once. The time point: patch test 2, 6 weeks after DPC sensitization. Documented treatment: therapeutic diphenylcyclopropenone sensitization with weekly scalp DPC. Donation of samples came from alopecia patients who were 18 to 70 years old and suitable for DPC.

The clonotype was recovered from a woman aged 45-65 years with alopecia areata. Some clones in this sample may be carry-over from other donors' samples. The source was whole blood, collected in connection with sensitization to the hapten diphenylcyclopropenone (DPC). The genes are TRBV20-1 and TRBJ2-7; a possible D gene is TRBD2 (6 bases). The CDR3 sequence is CSAREGGRFSPNEQYF. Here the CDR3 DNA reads TGCAGTGCTAGAGAAGGAGGGAGGTTCTCCCCAAACGAGCAGTACTTC.